This entry lists 14 T cell receptor beta chains sequenced from one sample in a study of blood T cells in healthy people across ages. Alongside a J-beta primer mix, a sample-barcoded 5' primer served in a second PCR lasting roughly 7 to 12 cycles. MiXCR, applied by TCRdb to the 5' RACE reads, yields one record per CDR3 protein. The profile shows some 1.5 million distinct CDR3 sequences, 28% of them singletons. The sequencing input was blood. These receptors all stem from a woman under 40 in good health.

This clonotype was found many times. The genes are TRBV11-2 and TRBJ2-5, with D perhaps given as TRBD1 or TRBD2 (6 bases each). Germline assignment: CDR1 SGHAT and CDR2 FQNNGV. Between the trimmed V and J ends, which lost 4 bases and 7 bases, there was a span of 13 bases. The CDR3 has 13 amino acids. Here the CDR3 DNA reads TGTGCCAGCAGCTATACTAGCAGGGGGACCCAGTACTTC. Protein sequence: CASSYTSRGTQYF. The entire variable domain, with the rest obtained from reference TRBV11-2 and TRBJ2-5, is as follows: EAGVAQSPRYKIIEKRQSVAFWCNPISGHATLYWYQQILGQGPKLLIQFQNNGVVDDSQLPKDRFSAERLKGVDSTLKIQPAKLEDSAVYLCASSYTSRGTQYFGPGTRLLVL.

Ten or more counts support this clonotype. The rearrangement links TRBV5-6 to TRBJ2-7; either TRBD1 or TRBD2 may supply D (5 bases each). The germline V and J ends were trimmed by 7 bases and 3 bases, with 17 bases remaining between them. The length of the CDR3 is 14 residues. CDR1 is SGHDT, CDR2 YYEEEE, per germline. CDR3 amino acids: CASRAFGANYEQYF. The CDR3 DNA follows: TGTGCCAGCCGCGCATTCGGGGCCAACTACGAGCAGTACTTC.

Only one count was recorded for this clonotype. With a much larger clone just one base away, this may be a read error. The chain carries TRBV27 and TRBJ2-1; a possible D gene is TRBD2 (6 bases). Germline-derived CDR1 and CDR2 are MNHEY and SMNVEV (reference sequence). The CDR3 covers 15 residues. V lost 6 bases to trimming and J lost 10 bases, with 22 bases between them. CDR3 protein: CASSPWGEVTGEQFF. For the CDR3, the DNA is TGTGCCAGCAGCCCTTGGGGGGAGGTGACGGGCGAGCAGTTCTTC.

This clonotype appeared many times. The V and J genes are TRBV20-1 and TRBJ2-1, with 11 nucleotides matching TRBD2. The V gene's germline CDR1 is DFQATT and CDR2 SNEGSKA (reference sequence). V was clipped by 5 bases and J by 4 bases; unmatched bases: 7. The CDR3 spans 15 residues. In DNA form, the CDR3 reads TGCAGTGCTCGAGCTAGCGGGGGGAAATACAATGAGCAGTTCTTC. Protein: CSARASGGKYNEQFF.

This clonotype was seen a handful of times. The genes are TRBV9 and TRBJ1-6; D might be TRBD1 (6 bases). The V and J ends lost 3 bases and 7 bases respectively, with 11 bases between them. The germline gives CDR1 SGDLS, CDR2 YYNGEE. This CDR3 region has 14 residues. The CDR3 here is CASSDETGNSPLHF. Written as DNA, the CDR3 is TGTGCCAGCAGCGACGAAACAGGGAATTCACCCCTCCACTTT. The full variable domain, its missing parts supplied by reference TRBV9 and TRBJ1-6, is DSGVTQTPKHLITATGQRVTLRCSPRSGDLSVYWYQQSLDQGLQFLIQYYNGEERAKGNILERFSAQQFPDLHSELNLSSLELGDSALYFCASSDETGNSPLHFGNGTRLTVT.

There are a few counts of this clonotype. A much more abundant neighbour one base away suggests this may be a read error. The J gene is TRBJ2-5, the V gene TRBV7-6, with a weak D call TRBD1 (5 bases). The CDR3 is made up of 16 amino acids. Germline CDR1 SGHVS, CDR2 FNYEAQ. The CDR3 nucleotides are TGTGCCAGCAGCTTAGGTGGGGCGGTGTCACGAGAGGCCCAGTACTTC. This sequence encodes CASSLGGAVSREAQYF.

This clonotype was counted between two and nine times. V is TRBV5-1 and J is TRBJ2-5; TRBD2 matches 8 bases. V was pared by 2 bases and J by 1 base, with 7 bases of the junction left unmatched. Germline lookup yields CDR1 SGHRS and CDR2 YFSETQ. The CDR3 totals 16 residues. The CDR3 region has the DNA TGCGCCAGCAGCTTCAGATACAGCGGGGGCCAAGAGACCCAGTACTTC. Encoded protein: CASSFRYSGGQETQYF.

For this clonotype: One end of the junction fails to match germline, which may point to a read error. The chain links TRBV7-2 to TRBJ2-1; D perhaps matches TRBD2 (6 bases). Germline CDR1 SGHTA, CDR2 FQGNSA. The CDR3 runs to 20 residues. Here the CDR3 reads CASSLAAVEGMSSATNVQFF. CDR3 nucleotides: TGTGCCAGCAGCTTAGCCGCAGTGGAGGGGATGAGTAGCGCCACCAATGTGCAGTTCTTC.

This clonotype has a handful of counts. The chain employs TRBV9 and TRBJ2-7; D is unresolved. The CDR3 has 15 residues. Germline CDR1 reads SGDLS; CDR2 reads YYNGEE. Deletions cut 3 bases from V and 7 bases from J, with 20 bases between. The CDR3 here is CASSGSETPVGEQYF. The CDR3 bases are TGTGCCAGCAGCGGCTCCGAGACCCCTGTTGGGGAGCAGTACTTC.

The rearrangement joins TRBV5-1 to TRBJ2-2; no definite D call. The V end was cut by 0 bases, the J end by 4 bases, with 10 bases between. The CDR3 runs to 15 residues. The germline V gene has CDR1 SGHRS and CDR2 YFSETQ. The CDR3 DNA reads TGCGCCAGCAGCTTGGCAGGCCCGTTCACCGGGGAGCTGTTTTTT. As protein: CASSLAGPFTGELFF.

The chain couples TRBV9 to TRBJ2-3; 7 bases agree with TRBD2. The junction had 12 bases not matched to a gene; V was cut back by 1 base and J by 1 base. The germline V gene has CDR1 SGDLS and CDR2 YYNGEE. This CDR3 comprises 18 residues. The CDR3 sequence is CASSVQQLAGGGTDTQYF. CDR3 nucleotide sequence: TGTGCCAGCAGCGTACAGCAACTGGCTGGGGGGGGCACAGATACGCAGTATTTT.

The sample holds a few counts of this clonotype. The genes are TRBV2 and TRBJ2-1; possibly TRBD1 or TRBD2 for D (5 bases each). Germline assignment: CDR1 SNHLY and CDR2 FYNNEI. The CDR3 consists of 14 residues. With 3 bases removed from V and 13 bases from J, the gap between germline ends came to 19 bases. The CDR3: CASSDSAGAGTQFF. As DNA, the CDR3 is TGTGCCAGCAGTGACTCTGCAGGTGCAGGGACCCAGTTCTTC. The whole variable domain, filled in from reference TRBV2 and TRBJ2-1, reads EPEVTQTPSHQVTQMGQEVILRCVPISNHLYFYWYRQILGQKVEFLVSFYNNEISEKSEIFDDQFSVERPDGSNFTLKIRSTKLEDSAMYFCASSDSAGAGTQFFGPGTRLTVL.

This clonotype has more than one count but fewer than ten. The chain couples TRBV29-1 to TRBJ1-2; tentatively, D is TRBD1 (5 bases). V lost 4 bases and J 8 bases, leaving 11 bases between the germline ends. Germline V gene data show CDR1 as SQVTM and CDR2 as ANQGSEA. The CDR3 has 11 amino acids. Here the CDR3 reads CSVAQGTGYTF. CDR3 DNA: TGCAGCGTTGCCCAGGGTACAGGCTACACCTTC.

The chain has TRBV2 and TRBJ2-7; D may correspond to TRBD1 or TRBD2 (5 bases each). Germline-derived CDR1 and CDR2 are SNHLY and FYNNEI. Trimming cost V 8 bases and J 7 bases, with 24 bases left between them. The CDR3 runs 15 residues. CDR3 loop: CASRPRDGAYNEQYF. In DNA, the CDR3 is TGTGCCAGCCGCCCCCGGGACGGAGCCTACAATGAGCAGTACTTC.